The rows below give T cell receptor beta chains drawn from one sample of a study of blood T cell repertoires in COVID-19. Clones were sequenced by immunoSEQ multiplex PCR, and TCRdb holds only the in-frame ones, with some missing. The table has 70,000 or so clones, 75% to 85% seen once. Sequencing was performed on peripheral blood. The receptors come from a human donor in a cohort sampled during active COVID-19. CDR3s include the opening cysteine and the closing phenylalanine or tryptophan. The D gene is left open where the match is weak. Clone size appears in some rows only: once, few, many, or a class for an expanded clone.

V gene: TRBV5-1
clone size: -
D gene: -
J gene: TRBJ2-3
CDR3 DNA: TGCGCCAGCAGCTTGGAAGCGAACACAGATACGCAGTATTTT
CDR3 protein: CASSLEANTDTQYF

V gene: TRBV3-1/TRBV3-2
clone size: -
D gene: -
J gene: TRBJ2-7
CDR3 DNA: TGTGCCAGCAGCCCTTACCGCGGGGAGCAGTACTTC
CDR3 protein: CASSPYRGEQYF

V gene: TRBV5-1
clone size: -
D gene: TRBD1
J gene: TRBJ2-7
CDR3 DNA: TGCGCCAGCAGCTTGGGGCAGGGGGCTTACGAGCAGTACTTC
CDR3 protein: CASSLGQGAYEQYF

V gene: TRBV5-5
clone size: -
D gene: TRBD1
J gene: TRBJ1-5
CDR3 DNA: TGTGCCAGCAGCCTGGGACAGGGAAAGTATCAGCCCCAGCATTTT
CDR3 protein: CASSLGQGKYQPQHF

V gene: TRBV3-1/TRBV3-2
clone size: -
D gene: -
J gene: TRBJ1-1
CDR3 DNA: TGTGCCAGCAGCCAAGTGGGACTTGAAGCTTTCTTT
CDR3 protein: CASSQVGLEAFF

V gene: TRBV7-8
clone size: -
D gene: -
J gene: TRBJ1-1
CDR3 DNA: TGTGCCAGCAGCTTATCGGGGGACACTGAAGCTTTCTTT
CDR3 protein: CASSLSGDTEAFF

V gene: TRBV6-5
clone size: -
D gene: -
J gene: TRBJ1-1
CDR3 DNA: TGTGCCACCAAACAGGGCCGGACTGAAGCTTTCTTT
CDR3 protein: CATKQGRTEAFF

V gene: TRBV6-1
clone size: -
D gene: -
J gene: TRBJ2-1
CDR3 DNA: TGTGCCAGCAGTGAAGCCCCTAGCGGAGGGGGTAATGAGCAGTTCTTC
CDR3 protein: CASSEAPSGGGNEQFF

V gene: TRBV2
clone size: -
D gene: -
J gene: TRBJ2-1
CDR3 DNA: TGTGCCAGCAGTGGAGGGACTCGACACAATGAGCAGTTCTTC
CDR3 protein: CASSGGTRHNEQFF

V gene: TRBV5-4
clone size: -
D gene: TRBD1
J gene: TRBJ2-7
CDR3 DNA: TGTGCCAGCAGCTTGGCCCCGACAGGGCGAAGCTCCTACGAGCAGTACTTC
CDR3 protein: CASSLAPTGRSSYEQYF

V gene: TRBV7-9
clone size: -
D gene: -
J gene: TRBJ2-7
CDR3 DNA: TGTGCCAGCAGCCTCTCAGGTAGCTACGAGCAGTACTTC
CDR3 protein: CASSLSGSYEQYF

V gene: TRBV6-1
clone size: -
D gene: TRBD1
J gene: TRBJ1-3
CDR3 DNA: TGTGCCAGCAGTGAAATCAGGACAGGGGGCGACACCATATATTTT
CDR3 protein: CASSEIRTGGDTIYF

V gene: TRBV29-1
clone size: few
D gene: TRBD1
J gene: TRBJ2-7
CDR3 DNA: TGCAGCGTTGTACAGGGGGTAAAAGAGCAGTACTTC
CDR3 protein: CSVVQGVKEQYF

V gene: TRBV5-8
clone size: -
D gene: -
J gene: TRBJ1-2
CDR3 DNA: TGTGCCAGCAGCCCGGGAGGACGGCAGATTTGGCATGGCTACACCTTC
CDR3 protein: CASSPGGRQIWHGYTF

V gene: TRBV5-1
clone size: -
D gene: TRBD2
J gene: TRBJ2-7
CDR3 DNA: TGCGCCAGCAGCTTCGGGACTAGCGGGAGCTCCTACGAGCAGTACTTC
CDR3 protein: CASSFGTSGSSYEQYF

V gene: TRBV6-9
clone size: once
D gene: TRBD1
J gene: TRBJ1-5
CDR3 DNA: TGTGCCAGCAGTTATTCTCCTCCATTACAGGGGGAGAACAATCAGCCCCAGCATTTT
CDR3 protein: CASSYSPPLQGENNQPQHF

V gene: TRBV27
clone size: -
D gene: TRBD2
J gene: TRBJ2-3
CDR3 DNA: TGTGCCAGCAGTTTAAGGACTAGCGCAACAGATACGCAGTATTTT
CDR3 protein: CASSLRTSATDTQYF

V gene: TRBV10-3
clone size: -
D gene: -
J gene: TRBJ2-1
CDR3 DNA: TGTGCCATCAGTATTCGACAGGTTGAGTACAATGAGCAGTTCTTC
CDR3 protein: CAISIRQVEYNEQFF

V gene: TRBV7-6
clone size: -
D gene: TRBD1
J gene: TRBJ2-1
CDR3 DNA: TGTGCCAGCAGCCGACAGGGATCCCTCTCCTACAATGAGCAGTTCTTC
CDR3 protein: CASSRQGSLSYNEQFF

V gene: TRBV2
clone size: -
D gene: TRBD1
J gene: TRBJ1-6
CDR3 DNA: TGTGCCAGCAGCGTAGGACAGGATTATAATTCACCCCTCCACTTT
CDR3 protein: CASSVGQDYNSPLHF

V gene: TRBV6-5
clone size: -
D gene: TRBD2
J gene: TRBJ2-2
CDR3 DNA: TGTGCCAGCAAACTAGCGGGATTGAACACCGGGGAGCTGTTTTTT
CDR3 protein: CASKLAGLNTGELFF

V gene: TRBV18
clone size: -
D gene: -
J gene: TRBJ2-3
CDR3 DNA: TGTGCCAGCTCACCATTAAAGGTCGGCAGGGCAACAGATACGCAGTATTTT
CDR3 protein: CASSPLKVGRATDTQYF

V gene: TRBV5-1
clone size: -
D gene: TRBD1
J gene: TRBJ1-6
CDR3 DNA: TGCGCCAGCAGCTTGGAGGCCGAAGACAGGGTGAGCCGCTCCTATAATTCACCCCTCCACTTT
CDR3 protein: CASSLEAEDRVSRSYNSPLHF

V gene: TRBV10-3
clone size: -
D gene: TRBD2
J gene: TRBJ2-3
CDR3 DNA: TGTGCCATCACGGGGGGAGGAAGCACAGATACGCAGTATTTT
CDR3 protein: CAITGGGSTDTQYF

V gene: TRBV3-1/TRBV3-2
clone size: -
D gene: -
J gene: TRBJ2-5
CDR3 DNA: TGTGCCAGCAGCCAAGATCTTAGCCAGTACTTC
CDR3 protein: CASSQDLSQYF

V gene: TRBV2
clone size: -
D gene: -
J gene: TRBJ1-5
CDR3 DNA: TGTGCCAGCAGTGGGGAGATGGGGACTGCTGGTCAGCCCCAGCATTTT
CDR3 protein: CASSGEMGTAGQPQHF

V gene: TRBV3-1/TRBV3-2
clone size: -
D gene: TRBD2
J gene: TRBJ2-7
CDR3 DNA: TGTGCCAAATCTAAGCGGGACCGGATTTTCGGCTCCCACGAGCAGTACTTC
CDR3 protein: CAKSKRDRIFGSHEQYF

V gene: TRBV11-2
clone size: -
D gene: TRBD2
J gene: TRBJ2-7
CDR3 DNA: TGTGCCAGCAGCTTGGAATTGGGACTATACTACGAGCAGTACTTC
CDR3 protein: CASSLELGLYYEQYF

V gene: TRBV9
clone size: -
D gene: TRBD1
J gene: TRBJ2-5
CDR3 DNA: TGTGCCAGCAGTTACGACAGGGCCGAGACCCAGTACTTC
CDR3 protein: CASSYDRAETQYF

V gene: TRBV30
clone size: -
D gene: -
J gene: TRBJ2-3
CDR3 DNA: TGTGCCTGGAGTGTACTGGGACTCGGCACAGATACGCAGTATTTT
CDR3 protein: CAWSVLGLGTDTQYF

V gene: TRBV18
clone size: -
D gene: -
J gene: TRBJ2-7
CDR3 DNA: TGTGCCAGCTCACCAATGGGGCAGGCGGACGAGCAGTACTTC
CDR3 protein: CASSPMGQADEQYF

V gene: TRBV15
clone size: -
D gene: -
J gene: TRBJ1-5
CDR3 DNA: TGTGCCACCAGCATAGGGGGTGCGGTTCAGCCCCAGCATTTT
CDR3 protein: CATSIGGAVQPQHF

V gene: TRBV3-1/TRBV3-2
clone size: medium-sized
D gene: TRBD1
J gene: TRBJ1-1
CDR3 DNA: TGTGCCAGCAGCCATCGAACAGGGGACACTGAAGCTTTCTTT
CDR3 protein: CASSHRTGDTEAFF

V gene: TRBV30
clone size: -
D gene: -
J gene: TRBJ1-5
CDR3 DNA: TGTGCCTGGAGTTCCCCCGACAGGCTCAATGGACCCCAGCATTTT
CDR3 protein: CAWSSPDRLNGPQHF

V gene: TRBV7-6
clone size: -
D gene: -
J gene: TRBJ1-5
CDR3 DNA: TGTGCCAGCAGCTTAAGTCTCAGGGACAATCAGCCCCAGCATTTT
CDR3 protein: CASSLSLRDNQPQHF